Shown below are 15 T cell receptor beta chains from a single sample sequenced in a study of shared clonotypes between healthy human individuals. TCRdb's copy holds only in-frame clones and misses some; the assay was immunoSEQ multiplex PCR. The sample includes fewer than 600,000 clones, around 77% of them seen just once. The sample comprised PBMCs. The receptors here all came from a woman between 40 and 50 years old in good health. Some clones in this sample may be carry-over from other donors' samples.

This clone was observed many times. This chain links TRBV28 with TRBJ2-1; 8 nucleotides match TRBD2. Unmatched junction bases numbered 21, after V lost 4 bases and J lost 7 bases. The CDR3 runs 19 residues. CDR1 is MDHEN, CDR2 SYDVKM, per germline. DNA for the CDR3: TGTGCCAGCAGTTACAGGGTCTTCCCGGTCCGAGCGGGAGAGAATGAGCAGTTCTTC. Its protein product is CASSYRVFPVRAGENEQFF.

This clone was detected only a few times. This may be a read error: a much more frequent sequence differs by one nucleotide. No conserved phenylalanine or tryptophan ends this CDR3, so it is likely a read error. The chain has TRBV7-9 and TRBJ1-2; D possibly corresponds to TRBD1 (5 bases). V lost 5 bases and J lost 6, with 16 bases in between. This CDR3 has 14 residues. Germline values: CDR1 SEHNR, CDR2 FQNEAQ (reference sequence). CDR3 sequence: CASSPLGGEDGYTS. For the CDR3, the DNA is TGTGCCAGCAGCCCATTAGGAGGGGAGGATGGCTACACCTCC.

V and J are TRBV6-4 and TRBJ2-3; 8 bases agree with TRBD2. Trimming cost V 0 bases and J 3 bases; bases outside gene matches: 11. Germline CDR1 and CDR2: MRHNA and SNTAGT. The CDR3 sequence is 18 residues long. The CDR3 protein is CASSDSSRPGLGTDTQYF. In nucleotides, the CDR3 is TGTGCCAGCAGTGACTCCTCTCGCCCGGGACTAGGAACAGATACGCAGTATTTT.

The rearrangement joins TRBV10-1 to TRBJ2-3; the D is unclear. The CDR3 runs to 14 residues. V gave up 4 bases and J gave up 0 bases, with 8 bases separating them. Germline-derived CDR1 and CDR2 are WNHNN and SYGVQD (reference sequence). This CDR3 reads CASSAYGSTDTQYF. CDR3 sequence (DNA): TGCGCCAGCAGTGCTTACGGCAGCACAGATACGCAGTATTTT.

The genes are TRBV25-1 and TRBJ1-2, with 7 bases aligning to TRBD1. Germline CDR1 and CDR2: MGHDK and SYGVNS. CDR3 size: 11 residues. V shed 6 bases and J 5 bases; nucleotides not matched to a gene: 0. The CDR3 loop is CASRTGYGYTF. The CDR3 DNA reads TGTGCCAGCAGGACAGGGTATGGCTACACCTTC.

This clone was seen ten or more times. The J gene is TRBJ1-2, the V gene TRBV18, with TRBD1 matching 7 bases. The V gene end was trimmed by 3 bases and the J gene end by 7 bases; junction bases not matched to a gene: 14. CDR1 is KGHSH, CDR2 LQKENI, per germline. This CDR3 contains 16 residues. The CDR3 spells CASSPARTGELSGYTF. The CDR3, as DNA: TGTGCCAGCTCACCCGCGCGGACAGGAGAACTGAGTGGCTACACCTTC.

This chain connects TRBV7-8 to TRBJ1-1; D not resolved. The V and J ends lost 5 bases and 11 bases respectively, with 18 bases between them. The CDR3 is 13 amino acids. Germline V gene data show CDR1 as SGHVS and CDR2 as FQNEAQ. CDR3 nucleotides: TGTGCCAGCAGCCCTCGAGACATAGTTCACGCTTTCTTT. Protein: CASSPRDIVHAFF.

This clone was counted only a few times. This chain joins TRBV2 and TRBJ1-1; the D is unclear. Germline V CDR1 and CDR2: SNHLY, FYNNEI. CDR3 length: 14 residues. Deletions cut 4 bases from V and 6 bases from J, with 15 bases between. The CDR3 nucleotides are TGTGCCAGCAGTGTGGGCCGATCTTCCGCTGAAGCTTTCTTT. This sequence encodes CASSVGRSSAEAFF.

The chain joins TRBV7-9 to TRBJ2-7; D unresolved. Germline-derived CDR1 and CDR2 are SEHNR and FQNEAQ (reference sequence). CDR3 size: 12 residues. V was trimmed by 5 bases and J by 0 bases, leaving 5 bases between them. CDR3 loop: CASSRGSYEQYF. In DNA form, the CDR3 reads TGTGCCAGCAGCCGAGGCTCCTACGAGCAGTACTTC.

The CDR3 sequence is CSVARTESNYGYTF. CDR3 nucleotide sequence: TGCAGCGTGGCCAGAACAGAATCTAACTATGGCTACACCTTC. The chain links TRBV29-1 to TRBJ1-2; no firm D call. With 6 bases removed from V and 0 bases from J, the gap between germline ends came to 14 bases. This CDR3 has 14 amino acids. Per germline, CDR1 SQVTM and CDR2 ANQGSEA. Together with reference TRBV29-1 and TRBJ1-2, the CDR3 gives the full variable domain: SAVISQKPSRDICQRGTSLTIQCQVDSQVTMMFWYRQQPGQSLTLIATANQGSEATYESGFVIDKFPISRPNLTFSTLTVSNMSPEDSSIYLCSVARTESNYGYTFGSGTRLTVV.

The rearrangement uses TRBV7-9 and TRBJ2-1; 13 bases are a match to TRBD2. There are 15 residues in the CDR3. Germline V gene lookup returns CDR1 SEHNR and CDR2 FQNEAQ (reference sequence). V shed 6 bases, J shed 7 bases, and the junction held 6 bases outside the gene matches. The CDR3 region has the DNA TGTGCCAGCAGTTCTGGACTAGCGGGAGTAAATGAGCAGTTCTTC. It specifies CASSSGLAGVNEQFF.

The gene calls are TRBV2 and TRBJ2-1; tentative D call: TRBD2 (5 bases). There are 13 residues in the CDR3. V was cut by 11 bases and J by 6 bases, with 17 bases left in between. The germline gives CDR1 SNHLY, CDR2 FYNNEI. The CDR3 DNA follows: TGTGCCTCGGACCGGGAAACGGTCAATGAGCAGTTCTTC. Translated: CASDRETVNEQFF.

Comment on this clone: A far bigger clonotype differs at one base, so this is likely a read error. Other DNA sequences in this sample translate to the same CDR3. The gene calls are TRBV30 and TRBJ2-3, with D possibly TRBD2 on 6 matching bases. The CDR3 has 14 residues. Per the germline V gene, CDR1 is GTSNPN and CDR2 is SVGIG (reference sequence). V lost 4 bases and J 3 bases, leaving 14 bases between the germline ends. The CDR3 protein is CAWTGTPGTDTQYF. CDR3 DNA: TGTGCCTGGACCGGGACTCCCGGTACAGATACGCAGTATTTT.

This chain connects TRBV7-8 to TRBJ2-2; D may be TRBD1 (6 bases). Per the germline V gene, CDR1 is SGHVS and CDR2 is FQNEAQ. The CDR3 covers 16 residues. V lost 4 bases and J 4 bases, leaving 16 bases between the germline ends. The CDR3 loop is CASSSGGGQLTGELFF. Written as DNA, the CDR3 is TGTGCCAGCAGCTCAGGTGGGGGACAACTCACCGGGGAGCTGTTTTTT. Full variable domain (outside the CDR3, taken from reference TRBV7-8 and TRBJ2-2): GAGVSQSPRYKVAKRGQDVALRCDPISGHVSLFWYQQALGQGPEFLTYFQNEAQLDKSGLPSDRFFAERPEGSVSTLKIQRTQQEDSAVYLCASSSGGGQLTGELFFGEGSRLTVL.

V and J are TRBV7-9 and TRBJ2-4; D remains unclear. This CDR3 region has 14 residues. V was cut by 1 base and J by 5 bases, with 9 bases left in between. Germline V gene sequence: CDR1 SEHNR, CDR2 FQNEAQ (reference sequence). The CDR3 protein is CASSLGAVENIQYF. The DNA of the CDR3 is TGTGCCAGCAGCTTAGGGGCCGTGGAAAACATTCAGTACTTC. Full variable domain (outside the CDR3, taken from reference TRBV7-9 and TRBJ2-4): DTGVSQNPRHKITKRGQNVTFRCDPISEHNRLYWYRQTLGQGPEFLTYFQNEAQLEKSRLLSDRFSAERPKGSFSTLEIQRTEQGDSAMYLCASSLGAVENIQYFGAGTRLSVL.